This T cell receptor (beta chain) was sequenced during a study of Graves' ophthalmopathy and Graves' hyperthyroidism. Regarding the study as a whole: The model's prediction of ophthalmopathy progression had about 70% sensitivity and 72% to 85% specificity. Blood shared most expanded thyroid clonotypes above 0.001 frequency.

CDR1 LGHNT and CDR2 FRNRAP come from the germline V gene. V was trimmed by 2 bases and J by 6 bases, leaving 11 bases between them. The CDR3 runs 13 residues. In the case of this clonotype: Its antigen is unknown.

Pregnant or lactating patients and those with other autoimmune diseases or uncontrolled infections were excluded. Orbital computed tomography, together with clinical symptoms, serum thyroxine, TRAb and thyroid ultrasound, was used for diagnosis. Amplified TCR beta CDR3 regions were obtained using RNA transcripts as template. First-round RT-PCR with HTBI primers preceded a second-round multiplex PCR. Via MiXCR, TCRdb re-called the multiplex PCR reads, giving one row per CDR3 protein. The sample shows over 650,000 distinct CDR3 sequences, 35% to 45% of them seen only once. The receptor's source is an adult man with Graves' ophthalmopathy. Sample: peripheral blood. The chain recombines TRBV12-5 with TRBJ2-7; no clear D. The DNA of the CDR3 is TGTGCTAGTGGTTTGAGGACGCCGGGCGAGCAGTACTTC. Translation gives CASGLRTPGEQYF.